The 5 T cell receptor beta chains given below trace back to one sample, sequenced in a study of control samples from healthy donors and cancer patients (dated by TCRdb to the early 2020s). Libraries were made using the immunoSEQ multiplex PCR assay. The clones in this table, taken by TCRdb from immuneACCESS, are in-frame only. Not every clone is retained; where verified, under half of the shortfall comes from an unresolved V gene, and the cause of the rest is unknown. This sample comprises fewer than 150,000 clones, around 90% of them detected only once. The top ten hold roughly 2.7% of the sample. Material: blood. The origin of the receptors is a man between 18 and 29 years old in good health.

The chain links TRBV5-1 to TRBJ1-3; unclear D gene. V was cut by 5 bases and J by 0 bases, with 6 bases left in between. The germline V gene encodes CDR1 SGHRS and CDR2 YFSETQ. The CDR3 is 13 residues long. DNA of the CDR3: TGCGCCAGCAGTGAGGGCTCTGGAAACACCATATATTTT. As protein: CASSEGSGNTIYF.

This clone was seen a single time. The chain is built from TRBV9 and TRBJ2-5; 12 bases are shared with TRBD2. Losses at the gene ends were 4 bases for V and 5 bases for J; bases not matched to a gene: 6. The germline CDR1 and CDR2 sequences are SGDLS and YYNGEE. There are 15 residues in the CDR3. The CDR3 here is CASSLTSGGVETQYF. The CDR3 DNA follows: TGTGCCAGCAGCTTGACTAGCGGGGGTGTTGAGACCCAGTACTTC.

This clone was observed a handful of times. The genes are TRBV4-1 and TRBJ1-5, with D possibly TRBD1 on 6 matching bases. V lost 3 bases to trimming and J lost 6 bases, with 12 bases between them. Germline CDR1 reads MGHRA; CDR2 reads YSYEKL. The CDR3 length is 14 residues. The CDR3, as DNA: TGCGCCAGCAGCCAGGAGGGGGGCGGTCAGCCCCAGCATTTT. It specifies CASSQEGGGQPQHF.

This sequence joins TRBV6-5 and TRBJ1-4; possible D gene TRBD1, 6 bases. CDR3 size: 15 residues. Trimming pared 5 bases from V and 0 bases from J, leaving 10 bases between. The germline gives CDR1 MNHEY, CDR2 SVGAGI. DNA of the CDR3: TGTGCCAGCAGTCCACAGGGTGCAACTAATGAAAAACTGTTTTTT. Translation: CASSPQGATNEKLFF.

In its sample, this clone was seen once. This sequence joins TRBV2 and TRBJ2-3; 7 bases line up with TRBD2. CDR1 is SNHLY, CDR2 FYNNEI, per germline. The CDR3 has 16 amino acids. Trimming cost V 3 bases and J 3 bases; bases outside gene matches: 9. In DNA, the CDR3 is TGTGCCAGCAGTGACCTGGCACTAGCGCAAACAGATACGCAGTATTTT. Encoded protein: CASSDLALAQTDTQYF.